Listed below are T cell receptor beta chains from one sample, sequenced in a study of OX40 agonist ivuxolimab in advanced cancers. The protocol was immunoSEQ multiplex PCR, while the TCRdb copy is restricted to in-frame clones and leaves out a portion. The data show fewer than 25,000 clones, 70% to 75% seen once. The sample consisted of CD4+ or CD8+ T cells sorted from blood, taken in a trial of the OX40 agonist ivuxolimab. The receptors derive from an adult with an advanced solid tumor such as melanoma, head and neck, liver or kidney cancer. Both conserved end residues are part of each CDR3. A D gene is named only where the DNA matches it firmly. Size is stated for part of the rows, as once, few or many counts, or as a class when the clone is expanded.

D	size	V	J	DNA	CDR3
-	few	TRBV28	TRBJ2-1	TGTGCCAGCAGTTCGGACACCCGGGACTGGACCTACAATGAGCAGTTCTTC	CASSSDTRDWTYNEQFF
TRBD1	-	TRBV10-1	TRBJ2-5	TGCGCCAGCAGTCACACAGGGGCCCAAGAGACCCAGTACTTC	CASSHTGAQETQYF
-	-	TRBV15	TRBJ2-3	TGTGCCACCGCCGACCGGGCCTCGAGGACAGATACGCAGTATTTT	CATADRASRTDTQYF
-	-	TRBV5-6	TRBJ2-2	TGTGCCAGCAGCTTGGTAGGGCTTAGTGCGGAGGACACCGGGGAGCTGTTTTTT	CASSLVGLSAEDTGELFF
-	-	TRBV28	TRBJ1-4	TGTGCCAGCACCTGGTTATGGGGCAACGAAAAACTGTTTTTT	CASTWLWGNEKLFF
TRBD1	-	TRBV28	TRBJ2-2	TGTGCCAGCAGTGGGCCTGAGACAGGGATCACCGGGGAGCTGTTTTTT	CASSGPETGITGELFF
-	-	TRBV5-4	TRBJ2-6	TGTGCCAGCACTGAACAGGGATCCGGGGCCAACGTCCTGACTTTC	CASTEQGSGANVLTF
-	-	TRBV7-9	TRBJ2-7	TGTGCCAGCAGCTTACCACCCGTCGGGGATCGCTACGAGCAGTACTTC	CASSLPPVGDRYEQYF
TRBD1	-	TRBV7-2	TRBJ1-2	TGTGCCAGCAGCTTGACAGGGCTTGGCTACACCTTC	CASSLTGLGYTF
TRBD1	few	TRBV15	TRBJ1-5	TGTGCCACCAGCTCCAAGGGGACAGGGGGCTATCAGCCCCAGCATTTT	CATSSKGTGGYQPQHF
TRBD1	-	TRBV19	TRBJ2-7	TGTGCCAGTAGTGATCGACAGGGGTTGTACGAGCAGTACTTC	CASSDRQGLYEQYF
-	-	TRBV19	TRBJ1-5	TGTGCCAGTAGTATAATGACAGTGGGGCCCTATCAGCCCCAGCATTTT	CASSIMTVGPYQPQHF
-	-	TRBV28	TRBJ1-1	TGTGCCAGCAGTTTGCAGGGGAACACTGAAGCTTTCTTT	CASSLQGNTEAFF
-	once	TRBV19	TRBJ1-1	TGTGCCAGTAGTATGGGGTTGGGCACTGAAGCTTTCTTT	CASSMGLGTEAFF
-	once	TRBV15	TRBJ2-1	TGTGCCACCGAGCAGGTAGGGACCGGGTCCTACAATGAGCAGTTCTTC	CATEQVGTGSYNEQFF
TRBD2	-	TRBV6-6	TRBJ2-1	TGTGCCAGCAGTTACGGGCGGGAGGAGTTCTTC	CASSYGREEFF
-	few	TRBV27	TRBJ2-7	TGTGCCAGCAGTCGGGGGGCGGGGTCGGAGCAGTACTTC	CASSRGAGSEQYF
-	once	TRBV29-1	TRBJ2-1	TGCAGCGTTACAGGGAGTCACATTAGCTCCTACAATGAGCAGTTCTTC	CSVTGSHISSYNEQFF
TRBD2	-	TRBV6-1	TRBJ2-1	TGTGCCAGCAGTGGCCCCTGGGGGACTAGCGACAATGAGCAGTTCTTC	CASSGPWGTSDNEQFF
-	once	TRBV19	TRBJ1-5	TGTGCCAGTAGTATAGTTGGTTATAGCAATCAGCCCCAGCATTTT	CASSIVGYSNQPQHF
TRBD2	many	TRBV9	TRBJ2-5	TGTGCCAGCAGCCTCGGGGGGAATAGACAGGAGACCCAGTACTTC	CASSLGGNRQETQYF
-	-	TRBV5-6	TRBJ2-5	TGTGCCAGCAGCTTGCCTGGATCAGAGACCCAGTACTTC	CASSLPGSETQYF
-	-	TRBV5-5	TRBJ2-2	TGTGCCAGCAGCTTGGAAGGGTGGCCCGGGGAGCTGTTTTTT	CASSLEGWPGELFF
TRBD1	-	TRBV6-1	TRBJ1-2	TGTGCCAGCAGTGAAGGGGACAGTGCGAATGGCTACACCTTC	CASSEGDSANGYTF
TRBD2	-	TRBV9	TRBJ2-7	TGTGCCAGCAGTCCGACTAGCGGGGGGCACGAGCAGTACTTC	CASSPTSGGHEQYF
-	medium-sized	TRBV5-6	TRBJ1-2	TGTGCCAGCAGCTTGGCTGACAGTTTGCTCTATGGCTACACCTTC	CASSLADSLLYGYTF
TRBD1	once	TRBV9	TRBJ2-4	TGTGCCCCCAGGGGACAGGGGACAAAGGCCAAAAACATTCAGTACTTC	CAPRGQGTKAKNIQYF
TRBD1	-	TRBV6-5	TRBJ2-7	TGTGCCAGCATTGGCCGGGACAGGAGCACCTACGAGCAGTACTTC	CASIGRDRSTYEQYF
-	once	TRBV19	TRBJ2-6	TGTGCCAGTAGTAAGGACACCTACTCTTCTGGGGCCAACGTCCTGACTTTC	CASSKDTYSSGANVLTF
-	-	TRBV23-1	TRBJ1-4	TGCGCCAGCAGTCAATCGCAGAGGGGCGGTGGTGCAACTAATGAAAAACTGTTTTTT	CASSQSQRGGGATNEKLFF
TRBD2	-	TRBV27	TRBJ2-7	TGTGCCAGCAGTTTACTGGTTAGCGGGAGCTACGAGCAGTACTTC	CASSLLVSGSYEQYF
TRBD1	-	TRBV27	TRBJ1-2	TGTGCCAGCAGGCCCGGGACAGGGGGCGCTGGCTATGGCTACACCTTC	CASRPGTGGAGYGYTF
-	-	TRBV28	TRBJ2-2	TGTGCCAGCAAGTTTACAACGGTGCAGTGGGCGAACACCGGGGAGCTGTTTTTT	CASKFTTVQWANTGELFF
TRBD1	-	TRBV4-2	TRBJ2-7	TGTGCCAGCAGCCAAGAGGAACAGGGGGCCACCTACGAGCAGTACTTC	CASSQEEQGATYEQYF
TRBD1	medium-sized	TRBV27	TRBJ1-4	TGTGCCAGCAGCATCAGACAGGGGGCGCGAAATGAAAAACTGTTTTTT	CASSIRQGARNEKLFF
-	few	TRBV15	TRBJ1-1	TGTGCCACCGCAGTAGAGGCTGGGACTGAAGCTTTCTTT	CATAVEAGTEAFF
-	-	TRBV5-1	TRBJ2-5	TGCGCCAGCAGCTCGGGGCTGGAAAAGGGGACCCAGTACTTC	CASSSGLEKGTQYF
-	once	TRBV11-2	TRBJ1-4	TGTGCCAGCAGCTTAGTAGGGGGAGCAACTAATGAAAAACTGTTTTTT	CASSLVGGATNEKLFF
TRBD2	-	TRBV5-1	TRBJ2-5	TGCGCCAGCAGCTTGGGACTAGCGGGTCTCACCCAAGAGACCCAGTACTTC	CASSLGLAGLTQETQYF
-	-	TRBV6-5	TRBJ1-2	TGTGCCAGCAGTGAAGGGTACACCTTC	CASSEGYTF
-	-	TRBV9	TRBJ1-3	TGTGCCAGCAGCGTATGGGAGTTTGATGACACCATATATTTT	CASSVWEFDDTIYF
TRBD2	-	TRBV28	TRBJ2-3	TGTGCCAGCAGTATAGGACTAGCGAGCAATACGCAGTATTTT	CASSIGLASNTQYF
-	-	TRBV19	TRBJ2-1	TGTGCCAGTAGTATAGGGGGGGTATCCTACAATGAGCAGTTCTTC	CASSIGGVSYNEQFF
-	-	TRBV6-5	TRBJ1-1	TGTGCCAGCAGTCCCACAGGGTGGACTGAAGCTTTCTTT	CASSPTGWTEAFF